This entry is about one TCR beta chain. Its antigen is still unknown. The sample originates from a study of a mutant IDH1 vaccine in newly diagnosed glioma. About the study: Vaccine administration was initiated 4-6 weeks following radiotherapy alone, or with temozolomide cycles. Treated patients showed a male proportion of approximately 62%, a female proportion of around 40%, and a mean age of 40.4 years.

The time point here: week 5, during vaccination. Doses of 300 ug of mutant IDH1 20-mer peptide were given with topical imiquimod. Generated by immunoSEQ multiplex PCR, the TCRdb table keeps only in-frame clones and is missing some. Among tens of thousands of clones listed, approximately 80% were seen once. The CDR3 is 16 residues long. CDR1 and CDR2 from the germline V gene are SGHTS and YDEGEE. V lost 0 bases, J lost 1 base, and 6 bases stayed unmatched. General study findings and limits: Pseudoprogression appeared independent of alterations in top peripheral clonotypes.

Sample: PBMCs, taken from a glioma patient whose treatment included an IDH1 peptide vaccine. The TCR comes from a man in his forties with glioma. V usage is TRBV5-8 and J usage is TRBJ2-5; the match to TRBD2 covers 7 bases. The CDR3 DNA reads TGTGCCAGCAGCTTGGCCATAACTAGCGCCCAAGAGACCCAGTACTTC. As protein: CASSLAITSAQETQYF. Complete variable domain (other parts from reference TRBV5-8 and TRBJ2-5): EAGVTQSPTHLIKTRGQQATLRCSPISGHTSVYWYQQALGLGLQFLLWYDEGEERNRGNFPPRFSGRQFPNYSSELNVNALELEDSALYLCASSLAITSAQETQYFGPGTRLLVL.